These 10 T cell receptor beta chains originate from one sample sequenced in a study of blood T cell repertoires in COVID-19 (TCRdb year 2020). Receptors were amplified or captured by the immunoSEQ multiplex PCR assay. TCRdb holds this immuneACCESS table with in-frame rearrangements only. Some clones are missing; in checked studies, unresolved V genes explain under half, and the rest has no known cause. The sample records approximately 250,000 clones, 65% to 90% of which are singletons. The ten top clones hold 4% to 6% of the sample. The sample was peripheral blood. The receptors here all came from a man between 45 and 60 years old with COVID-19, enrolled during active disease.

The chain links TRBV6-5 to TRBJ2-5, with D maybe TRBD1 (7 bases). Between the trimmed V and J ends, which lost 0 bases and 4 bases, there was a span of 15 bases. CDR1 is MNHEY and CDR2 is SVGAGI in the germline V gene. This CDR3 has 16 residues. CDR3 sequence: CASSYSRVQGGETQYF. The CDR3 DNA reads TGTGCCAGCAGTTACTCGAGAGTTCAGGGGGGAGAGACCCAGTACTTC.

The chain employs TRBV5-8 and TRBJ1-5; 9 bases match TRBD1. CDR3 length: 17 residues. The trim removed 4 bases at V and 3 bases at J, leaving 11 bases unmatched. Per germline, CDR1 SGHTS and CDR2 YDEGEE. The CDR3 region is CASSGGPGTGFNQPQHF. The CDR3 coding sequence is TGTGCCAGCAGCGGGGGCCCCGGGACAGGGTTCAATCAGCCCCAGCATTTT.

This clone was counted between two and nine times. This chain joins TRBV7-9 and TRBJ1-1; 8 nucleotides align to TRBD1. Germline CDR1 is SEHNR and CDR2 is FQNEAQ (reference sequence). With V trimmed by 6 bases and J by 6 bases, 6 bases remained unmatched. The CDR3 is 13 amino acids. This CDR3 reads CASRDRVRAEAFF. The CDR3 DNA reads as TGTGCCAGCAGGGACAGGGTTCGCGCTGAAGCTTTCTTT. Using reference TRBV7-9 and TRBJ1-1 for the parts outside the CDR3, the full variable domain is DTGVSQNPRHKITKRGQNVTFRCDPISEHNRLYWYRQTLGQGPEFLTYFQNEAQLEKSRLLSDRFSAERPKGSFSTLEIQRTEQGDSAMYLCASRDRVRAEAFFGQGTRLTVV.

V is TRBV6-6 and J is TRBJ2-7, with TRBD2 matching 10 bases. The CDR3 contains 14 residues. Trimming at V came to 7 bases and at J to 5 bases, leaving 8 bases not matched to a gene. The germline CDR1 and CDR2 sequences are MNHNY and SVGAGI (reference sequence). The DNA of the CDR3 is TGTGCCAGCACCGTGATAGCGGGGGGTGACGAGCAGTACTTC. It encodes CASTVIAGGDEQYF.

This clone was detected only once. This sequence joins TRBV6-4 and TRBJ2-1; D not resolved. CDR1 and CDR2 (germline): MRHNA, SNTAGT. This CDR3 contains 12 residues. Trimming pared 9 bases from V and 4 bases from J, leaving 10 bases between. CDR3 coding DNA: TGTGCCAGAACAACAGATTACAATGAGCAGTTCTTC. The encoded protein is CARTTDYNEQFF.

The V and J genes are TRBV24-1 and TRBJ2-1, with 12 bases that match TRBD1. V was clipped by 3 bases and J by 8 bases; unmatched bases: 4. CDR1 is KGHDR, CDR2 SFDVKD, per germline. The length of the CDR3 is 15 residues. CDR3 sequence: CATSDPGTGGYEQFF. In nucleotides, the CDR3 is TGTGCCACCAGTGATCCCGGGACAGGGGGCTATGAGCAGTTCTTC.

The CDR3 region has the DNA TGTGCCAGCAGTCGGGGGGGGACTAGTCGAAACACCGGGGAGCTGTTTTTT. As protein: CASSRGGTSRNTGELFF. This rearrangement joins TRBV27 to TRBJ2-2; 8 bases are a match to TRBD2. V lost 5 bases and J lost 2; bases outside the gene matches: 10. The CDR3 length is 17 residues. Germline assignment: CDR1 MNHEY and CDR2 SMNVEV (reference sequence).

This clone is a singleton in its sample. The rearrangement joins TRBV6-2 or TRBV6-3 to TRBJ2-7; TRBD2 might be the D (5 bases). CDR1 and CDR2 from the germline V gene are MNHEY and SVGEGT. The CDR3 runs to 15 residues. V was shortened by 0 bases and J by 0 bases, with 9 bases between the two germline ends. CDR3 DNA sequence: TGTGCCAGCAGTTACTCGGGCGGGTACTCCTACGAGCAGTACTTC. Translating it yields CASSYSGGYSYEQYF.

The V and J genes are TRBV6-5 and TRBJ1-2; 9 nucleotides match TRBD1. The CDR3 has 16 amino acids. The germline gives CDR1 MNHEY, CDR2 SVGAGI. The V gene end was trimmed by 2 bases and the J gene end by 4 bases; junction bases not matched to a gene: 8. CDR3 sequence (DNA): TGTGCCAGCAGTTACCAGCTAGGGACAGGGATCTATGGCTACACCTTC. This encodes CASSYQLGTGIYGYTF.

V is TRBV24-1 and J is TRBJ2-1, with 7 bases identical to TRBD1. The CDR3 covers 16 residues. J was trimmed by 6 bases and V by 4 bases; bases with no gene match: 11. Germline V gene data show CDR1 as KGHDR and CDR2 as SFDVKD. The CDR3 coding sequence is TGTGCCACCAGTGACCCACCGGGACAGCGGATCAATGAGCAGTTCTTC. As protein: CATSDPPGQRINEQFF.